This T cell receptor beta chain was identified in a study of beta chain features in type 1 diabetes. Study-wide results and caveats: VDJ junctions from type 1 diabetes patients carried fewer insertions and larger deletions. A potential influence of HLA type upon TCRB rearrangement remained unresolved herein.

Expressed TCRB transcripts were sequenced because the isolated RNA had all been reverse transcribed beforehand. Each sample of naive, central memory or regulatory T cells had, on average, about 3.6 million reads. Some clones are missing from TCRdb's copy, which holds only in-frame ones; the method was immunoSEQ multiplex PCR. The sample yields around 140,000 clones, roughly a tenth seen once. Regarding this clone: Its specificity is not known.

Material for sequencing was naive CD4+ T cells from blood. The receptor was isolated from a man between 18 and 35 years old in good health.

The CDR3 loop is CASSIEDRGSGANVLTF. The CDR3 DNA is TGTGCCAGTAGTATAGAGGACAGGGGCTCTGGGGCCAACGTCCTGACTTTC. The chain is built from TRBV19 and TRBJ2-6; TRBD1 matches at 9 bases. Germline loops: CDR1 LNHDA, CDR2 SQIVND (reference sequence). Trimming at V came to 0 bases and at J to 0 bases, leaving 0 bases not matched to a gene. There are 17 residues in the CDR3.